Following are 29 T cell receptor beta chains from one sample sequenced in a study of shared clonotypes between healthy human individuals. The data were produced by immunoSEQ multiplex PCR, yet TCRdb's version contains in-frame clones alone and is incomplete. The repertoire holds a few million clones, with just over 90% as singletons. The sequenced sample consisted of naive CD4+ T cells from PBMCs. Subset reported: CD45RA+ positively selected. The receptors come from a man younger than 30 in good health. Some clones in this sample may be carry-over from other donors' samples.

With regard to this clone: This CDR3 is also generated by other DNA sequences in the sample. This chain links TRBV5-1 with TRBJ2-2; no reliable D call. The ends were cut back, 0 bases at V and 2 bases at J, with 5 bases in the middle. CDR3 size: 14 residues. Germline-derived CDR1 and CDR2 are SGHRS and YFSETQ. Here the CDR3 DNA reads TGCGCCAGCAGCTTGGGTGGTAACACCGGGGAGCTGTTTTTT. Translation: CASSLGGNTGELFF.

The CDR3 DNA sequence: TGCGCCAGCAGGTCACCACAGGGAATGAACACTGAAGCTTTCTTT. It codes for CASRSPQGMNTEAFF. V gene TRBV10-2 combines with J gene TRBJ1-1; D may be TRBD1 (6 bases). The germline CDR1 and CDR2 sequences are WSHSY and SAAADI. Trimming stripped 6 bases from V and 0 bases from J, with 14 bases between. CDR3 length: 15 residues.

The chain joins TRBV28 to TRBJ1-1; D ambiguous. The V and J ends lost 3 bases and 1 base respectively, with 9 bases between them. There are 14 residues in the CDR3. Germline CDR1 MDHEN, CDR2 SYDVKM. The CDR3 loop reads CASSFGRRNTEAFF. As DNA, the CDR3 is TGTGCCAGCAGTTTTGGCAGGAGGAACACTGAAGCTTTCTTT. Supplemented by reference TRBV28 and TRBJ1-1, the full variable domain reads DVKVTQSSRYLVKRTGEKVFLECVQDMDHENMFWYRQDPGLGLRLIYFSYDVKMKEKGDIPEGYSVSREKKERFSLILESASTNQTSMYLCASSFGRRNTEAFFGQGTRLTVV.

The rearrangement links TRBV2 to TRBJ2-7; 8 nucleotides match TRBD1. Germline V lookup: CDR1 SNHLY, CDR2 FYNNEI. V was clipped by 3 bases and J by 7 bases; unmatched bases: 8. The CDR3 is 14 amino acids. Here the CDR3 DNA reads TGTGCCAGCAGTGAGCTACAGGGGGTAGGAGAGCAGTACTTC. Translating gives CASSELQGVGEQYF.

This rearrangement joins TRBV6-1 to TRBJ1-2; 7 nucleotides line up with TRBD1. The V gene end was trimmed by 6 bases and the J gene end by 3 bases; junction bases not matched to a gene: 4. Germline V gene sequence: CDR1 MNHNS, CDR2 SASEGT. This CDR3 spans 13 amino acids. As DNA, the CDR3 is TGTGCCAGCAGCCTCGACAGGGACTATGGCTACACCTTC. Protein product: CASSLDRDYGYTF.

The chain's CDR3 is CATRASGTGGELFF. CDR3 bases: TGTGCCACCCGGGCCAGCGGGACAGGCGGGGAGCTGTTTTTT. The chain couples TRBV7-8 to TRBJ2-2; TRBD1 is a possible D gene (8 bases). Trimming removed 10 bases at V and 7 bases at J, with 19 bases between. Germline V gene lookup returns CDR1 SGHVS and CDR2 FQNEAQ. The CDR3 consists of 14 residues.

V usage is TRBV13 and J usage is TRBJ1-2; weak D call: TRBD1 (5 bases). Germline V lookup: CDR1 PRHDT, CDR2 FYEKMQ (reference sequence). The CDR3 is 13 amino acids. Deletions cut 6 bases from V and 7 bases from J, with 15 bases between. CDR3: CASRPQGLGGYTF. CDR3 bases: TGTGCCAGCAGACCCCAGGGTCTCGGTGGCTACACCTTC.

The chain carries TRBV15 and TRBJ2-4, with D possibly being TRBD1 (7 bases). The CDR3 has 17 residues. V gave up 1 base and J gave up 4 bases, with 17 bases separating them. Germline-derived CDR1 and CDR2 are LNHNV and YYDKDF (reference sequence). This chain's CDR3 is CATSRGAGGTAKNIQYF. Here the CDR3 DNA reads TGTGCCACCAGCAGAGGCGCCGGCGGGACAGCAAAAAACATTCAGTACTTC.

The chain carries TRBV14 and TRBJ2-2, with D unclear. The V and J ends lost 6 bases and 1 base respectively, with 9 bases between them. CDR3 length: 14 residues. Looked up from germline, CDR1 is SGHDN and CDR2 is FVKESK. The DNA of the CDR3 is TGTGCCAGCAGTTTCGTGGGGAACACCGGGGAGCTGTTTTTT. Encoded protein: CASSFVGNTGELFF.

Comments on this clone: The same CDR3 can be traced to other DNA sequences in this sample. J is TRBJ2-1 and V is TRBV28; 10 nucleotides match TRBD1. The CDR3 is 15 amino acids. The germline CDR1 and CDR2 sequences are MDHEN and SYDVKM. V gave up 4 bases and J gave up 7 bases; unmatched junction bases: 7. CDR3 protein: CASSSGQGVGNEQFF. CDR3 nucleotide sequence: TGTGCCAGCAGTTCCGGACAGGGGGTTGGGAATGAGCAGTTCTTC.

The chain is built from TRBV6-5 and TRBJ1-5; 7 bases agree with TRBD1. Germline CDR1 reads MNHEY; CDR2 reads SVGAGI. The CDR3 contains 14 residues. Germline trimming cut 4 bases from V and 5 bases from J; bases unmatched to any gene: 5. The CDR3 DNA sequence: TGTGCCAGCAGTTTTACAGGGGAAGATCAGCCCCAGCATTTT. This gives the protein CASSFTGEDQPQHF.

V usage is TRBV5-3 and J usage is TRBJ2-7, with D perhaps matching TRBD2 (5 bases). TRBV5-3 is reported as an ORF; its role is uncertain. V lost 1 base and J lost 3, with 14 bases in between. The CDR3 has 15 amino acids. In DNA, the CDR3 is TGTGCCAGAAGCTTGAGGTGCGGGTGGTACTACGAGCAGTACTTC. This sequence encodes CARSLRCGWYYEQYF.

This chain connects TRBV4-2 to TRBJ1-4; the D gene is possibly TRBD1 (6 bases). Germline lookup yields CDR1 LGHNA and CDR2 YNFKEQ. This CDR3 has 16 residues. Trimming removed 1 base at V and 5 bases at J, with 14 bases between. CDR3 sequence reads: CASSQVSQGFNEKLFF. CDR3 nucleotide sequence: TGTGCCAGCAGCCAAGTTTCTCAGGGGTTCAATGAAAAACTGTTTTTT.

Regarding this clone: Other nucleotide sequences from this sample produce the same CDR3. CDR3 sequence (DNA): TGCGCCAGCAGCTTGGGGACTAGCGGAGCCTACGAGCAGTACTTC. Its protein is CASSLGTSGAYEQYF. The genes are TRBV5-1 and TRBJ2-7; TRBD2 agrees at 10 bases. The germline CDR1 and CDR2 sequences are SGHRS and YFSETQ. V lost 0 bases, J lost 2 bases, and 2 bases stayed unmatched. The CDR3 spans 15 residues.

The V gene is TRBV28, the J gene TRBJ1-1; D ambiguous. CDR1 and CDR2 (germline): MDHEN, SYDVKM. The V and J ends lost 2 bases and 7 bases respectively, with 8 bases between them. This CDR3 is built from 12 residues. The CDR3 spells CASSLQVGEAFF. The CDR3, as DNA: TGTGCCAGCAGTTTACAGGTTGGTGAAGCTTTCTTT.

The chain uses TRBV19 and TRBJ2-6; perhaps TRBD1 as D (5 bases). CDR1 and CDR2 (germline): LNHDA, SQIVND (reference sequence). V was trimmed by 11 bases and J by 0 bases, leaving 14 bases between them. The CDR3 loop spans 15 amino acids. This CDR3 is CAGSDSHSGANVLTF. The CDR3 DNA reads TGTGCCGGATCCGACAGCCACTCTGGGGCCAACGTCCTGACTTTC.

J is TRBJ2-5 and V is TRBV20-1; D unresolved. Germline V lookup: CDR1 DFQATT, CDR2 SNEGSKA (reference sequence). The CDR3 runs to 10 residues. Trimming shortened V by 0 bases and J by 6 bases, and 2 bases separated the two germline ends. The CDR3 loop is CSARDKTQYF. CDR3 bases: TGCAGTGCTAGAGATAAGACCCAGTACTTC.

This chain connects TRBV25-1 to TRBJ2-7, with 9 bases lining up with TRBD1. The V and J ends lost 7 bases and 3 bases, in that order; junction bases with no gene match: 7. The CDR3 runs to 14 residues. CDR1 is MGHDK and CDR2 is SYGVNS in the germline V gene. Here the CDR3 reads CASTEDRGLYEQYF. In DNA, the CDR3 is TGTGCCAGCACCGAGGACAGGGGCCTCTACGAGCAGTACTTC.

This chain links TRBV15 with TRBJ2-6; D unclear. This CDR3 comprises 13 residues. With 8 bases removed from V and 4 bases from J, the gap between germline ends came to 9 bases. Germline V gene lookup returns CDR1 LNHNV and CDR2 YYDKDF (reference sequence). CDR3: CATEMAGANVLTF. The CDR3 DNA is TGTGCCACCGAGATGGCCGGGGCCAACGTCCTGACTTTC. The variable domain in full, with the rest retrieved from reference TRBV15 and TRBJ2-6, is DAMVIQNPRYQVTQFGKPVTLSCSQTLNHNVMYWYQQKSSQAPKLLFHYYDKDFNNEADTPDNFQSRRPNTSFCFLDIRSPGLGDTAMYLCATEMAGANVLTFGAGSRLTVL.

The chain links TRBV30 to TRBJ1-2, with D possibly matching TRBD1 (6 bases). CDR3 length: 11 residues. The V end was cut by 7 bases, the J end by 8 bases, with 14 bases between. Germline V gene data show CDR1 as GTSNPN and CDR2 as SVGIG (reference sequence). The CDR3 region is CASTLGGGYTF. The CDR3 DNA reads TGTGCCTCCACCTTAGGGGGAGGCTACACCTTC.

This chain joins TRBV23-1 and TRBJ2-6; D tentatively fits TRBD1 or TRBD2 (5 bases each). TRBV23-1 is an ORF, with its function uncertain. The V and J ends lost 7 bases and 1 base respectively, with 20 bases between them. The CDR3 runs to 18 residues. The DNA for the CDR3 is TGCGCCAGCATTCCTACGGGACCTCAAACGTCTGGGGCCAACGTCCTGACTTTC. Its translation: CASIPTGPQTSGANVLTF.

A note on this clone: The same CDR3 can be traced to other DNA sequences in this sample. V gene TRBV18 combines with J gene TRBJ1-4, with D possibly matching TRBD1 (5 bases). This CDR3 spans 13 amino acids. The V and J ends lost 1 base and 7 bases respectively, with 7 bases between them. The germline V gene encodes CDR1 KGHSH and CDR2 LQKENI. The CDR3 here is CASSPLRGEKLFF. CDR3 bases: TGTGCCAGCTCACCACTGAGGGGTGAAAAACTGTTTTTT.

The chain links TRBV11-3 to TRBJ2-7; the D is unclear. The CDR3 has 12 amino acids. The V gene's germline CDR1 is SGHNT and CDR2 YENEEA. V shed 5 bases and J shed 5 bases, with 10 bases lying between them. The CDR3 loop is CASSLGEDEQYF. CDR3 bases: TGTGCCAGCAGCCTAGGTGAGGACGAGCAGTACTTC.

This chain links TRBV4-1 with TRBJ2-6; 8 nucleotides align to TRBD1. The trim removed 5 bases at V and 0 bases at J, leaving 6 bases unmatched. The CDR3 runs to 17 residues. CDR1 and CDR2 (germline): MGHRA, YSYEKL. This CDR3 reads CASSSGQGLSGANVLTF. The CDR3 DNA reads TGCGCCAGCAGCTCTGGACAGGGCCTCTCTGGGGCCAACGTCCTGACTTTC.

The chain employs TRBV20-1 and TRBJ2-7; D gene unclear. The germline CDR1 and CDR2 sequences are DFQATT and SNEGSKA (reference sequence). V lost 3 bases to trimming and J lost 7 bases, with 10 bases between them. The CDR3 runs to 11 residues. DNA for the CDR3: TGCAGTGCTAGTTACTTTCTTGAGCAGTACTTC. Its protein is CSASYFLEQYF.

For this clone: Different DNA sequences within this sample yield the same CDR3. The genes are TRBV29-1 and TRBJ2-5; maybe TRBD2 (6 bases). Germline V lookup: CDR1 SQVTM, CDR2 ANQGSEA. Trimming pared 6 bases from V and 4 bases from J, leaving 12 bases between. This CDR3 is 12 amino acids long. CDR3 residues: CSVESSAETQYF. The CDR3 DNA is TGCAGCGTCGAATCTAGCGCAGAGACCCAGTACTTC.

The chain uses TRBV28 and TRBJ2-7, with D perhaps given as TRBD1 or TRBD2 (5 bases each). V lost 7 bases and J 6 bases, leaving 16 bases between the germline ends. The CDR3 is 13 amino acids. CDR1 is MDHEN and CDR2 is SYDVKM in the germline V gene. This CDR3 reads CASIGGWGAEQYF. CDR3 sequence (DNA): TGTGCCAGCATAGGCGGGTGGGGCGCCGAGCAGTACTTC.

The gene calls are TRBV9 and TRBJ2-7, with TRBD2 matching 8 bases. The CDR3 has 16 residues. The germline V gene encodes CDR1 SGDLS and CDR2 YYNGEE. Trimming removed 3 bases from V and 7 bases from J; junction bases left unmatched: 15. The chain's CDR3 is CASSAVAGFPLREQYF. In DNA, the CDR3 is TGTGCCAGCAGCGCGGTAGCGGGATTCCCTCTGAGGGAGCAGTACTTC.

The V and J genes are TRBV27 and TRBJ1-3; 11 bases match TRBD1. This CDR3 has 17 amino acids. V trimming: 4 bases; J trimming: 0 bases; junction bases outside the gene matches: 5. The germline V gene encodes CDR1 MNHEY and CDR2 SMNVEV (reference sequence). DNA for the CDR3: TGTGCCAGCAGTTCTTCCGGGACAGGGGGCTCTGGAAACACCATATATTTT. This sequence encodes CASSSSGTGGSGNTIYF.